This T cell receptor beta chain was identified during a study of blood T cell repertoires in COVID-19. The CDR3 is made up of 20 amino acids. Per the original data handling: For nucleated cells, counts were estimated from reference gene primer amplification. The data were produced by immunoSEQ multiplex PCR, yet TCRdb's version contains in-frame clones alone and is incomplete. The V and J calls and clone size are taken from that table; D and trimming were inferred from the DNA. This repertoire shows about 170,000 clones, approximately 90% found once; its top ten account for around 1.9%. The sample was peripheral blood. This chain links TRBV21-1 with TRBJ1-4; TRBD1, the table's D call, was not compared with the DNA. TRBV21-1 constitutes a pseudogene. The receptor's source is a man between 50 and 59 years old who had recovered from COVID-19. The CDR3 nucleotides are TGTGCCAGCAGCAAAGAGGCGCAGGACACTCCTTTTGCAACTAATGAAAAACTGTTTTTT. Translation: CASSKEAQDTPFATNEKLFF.